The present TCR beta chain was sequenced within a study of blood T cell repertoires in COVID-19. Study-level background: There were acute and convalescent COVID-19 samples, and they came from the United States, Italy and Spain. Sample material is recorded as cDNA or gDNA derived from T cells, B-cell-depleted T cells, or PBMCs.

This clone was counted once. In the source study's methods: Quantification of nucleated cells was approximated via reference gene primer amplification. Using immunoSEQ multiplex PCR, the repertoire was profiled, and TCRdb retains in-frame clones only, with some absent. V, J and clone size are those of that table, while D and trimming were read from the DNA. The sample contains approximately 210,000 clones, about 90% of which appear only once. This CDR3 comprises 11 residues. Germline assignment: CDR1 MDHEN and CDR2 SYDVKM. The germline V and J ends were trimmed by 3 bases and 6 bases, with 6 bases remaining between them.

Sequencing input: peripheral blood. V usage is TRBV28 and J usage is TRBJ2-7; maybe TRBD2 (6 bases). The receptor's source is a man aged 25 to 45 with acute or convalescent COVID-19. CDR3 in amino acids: CASSLGGEQYF. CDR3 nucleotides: TGTGCCAGCAGTTTGGGAGGCGAGCAGTACTTC.